This TCR beta chain was sequenced during a study of blood T cell repertoires in COVID-19. Study-wide background: In each case, the material was cDNA or gDNA derived from T cells, B-cell-depleted T cells, or PBMCs.

As processed by the authors: Nucleated cell counts were estimated from reference gene primer amplification. Profiled with immunoSEQ multiplex PCR; TCRdb holds only in-frame clones, not every one. That table furnishes V, J and clone size, whereas the DNA furnished D and trimming. The sample shows 190,000 or so clones, more than 70% of them seen only once. The V gene's germline CDR1 is LNHDA and CDR2 SQIVND (reference sequence). This CDR3 spans 15 amino acids. The V and J ends lost 5 bases and 1 base respectively, with 13 bases between them. The source is a woman aged 18-29 years who had recovered from COVID-19. The chain uses TRBV19 and TRBJ2-3; D not resolved. The specimen was PBMCs or T cells enriched from blood (not recorded which). CDR3: CASSGAFTRTDTQYF. The CDR3, as DNA: TGTGCCAGTAGTGGAGCCTTCACCCGCACAGATACGCAGTATTTT.